This T cell receptor (beta chain) was retrieved from a study of T cells in Graves' hyperthyroidism and ophthalmopathy. General study findings and limits: The blood repertoire included most of the expanded thyroid clonotypes above 0.001. The model forecast ophthalmopathy, anticipating it by a median roughly 6.3 months before onset.

There are many counts of this clonotype. The antigen remains unidentified. This CDR3 comprises 12 residues. The germline CDR1 and CDR2 sequences are PRHDT and FYEKMQ (reference sequence). Trimming cost V 5 bases and J 10 bases; bases outside gene matches: 2. Amplified TCR beta CDR3 regions came from RNA transcripts. First-round RT-PCR with HTBI primers amplified the TCR CDR3 region. Each CDR3 protein gets one entry after TCRdb re-called the multiplex PCR reads with MiXCR. The sample lists 400,000 to 500,000 distinct CDR3 sequences; approximately 15% were seen once. The genes are TRBV13 and TRBJ2-3, with 11 bases aligning to TRBD2. The TCR originated in a woman between 18 and 29 years old with Graves' hyperthyroidism. Specimen: blood. CDR3 nucleotides: TGTGCCAGCAGCATGGGACTAGCGGCGCAGTATTTT. As protein: CASSMGLAAQYF.